The 30 T cell receptor beta chains given below trace back to one sample, sequenced in a study of prognosis after radiotherapy for stage I lung cancer. Two-round multiplex PCR, the amplification method, yielded TCR beta CDR3 from genomic DNA. The first round of PCR was done with primers that matched each TRBV and TRBJ gene. TCRdb recomputed calls from the multiplex PCR reads with MiXCR, one row per CDR3 protein. The table has 59,000 or so distinct CDR3 sequences, about 26% seen once. Here the sequenced sample was PBMCs, taken before or after stereotactic body radiation therapy (not recorded which). The source is a donor at least 50 years old with non-small cell lung cancer.

This sequence joins TRBV7-2 and TRBJ2-1; 12 bases match TRBD2. This CDR3 is built from 18 residues. The V gene's germline CDR1 is SGHTA and CDR2 FQGNSA. J gave up 4 bases and V 5 bases, and 12 bases lay outside the gene matches. CDR3 sequence: CASSAKILAGGSYNEQFF. As DNA, the CDR3 is TGTGCCAGCAGCGCCAAGATTCTAGCGGGGGGGTCATACAATGAGCAGTTCTTC.

This clonotype occurred many times. The gene calls are TRBV15 and TRBJ2-5, with 7 positions matching TRBD1. This CDR3 comprises 17 residues. The germline V gene encodes CDR1 LNHNV and CDR2 YYDKDF (reference sequence). V gave up 1 base and J gave up 5 bases; unmatched junction bases: 13. The CDR3 spells CATSRVGKNRGQETQYF. The DNA of the CDR3 is TGTGCCACCAGCAGAGTTGGGAAGAACAGGGGTCAGGAGACCCAGTACTTC.

In this sample, this clonotype turned up many times. V is TRBV24-1 and J is TRBJ1-2; 7 positions agree with TRBD1. Germline lookup yields CDR1 KGHDR and CDR2 SFDVKD. The CDR3 is 13 residues long. V lost 5 bases, J lost 8 bases, and 7 bases stayed unmatched. CDR3 nucleotides: TGTGCCACCAGTGGCGGGACAGTCGGGGGCTACACCTTC. It yields the protein CATSGGTVGGYTF.

Within the sample, this clonotype is medium-sized. The chain uses TRBV6-1 and TRBJ2-3, with D unresolved. This CDR3 has 15 amino acids. Trimming pared 6 bases from V and 1 base from J, leaving 14 bases between. The germline V gene encodes CDR1 MNHNS and CDR2 SASEGT. The DNA for the CDR3 is TGTGCCAGCAGCACCATCCGTAGGCGCACAGATACGCAGTATTTT. Its translation: CASSTIRRRTDTQYF.

As regards this clonotype: The likely explanation is a read error, given a far larger clone one base away. The CDR3 DNA reads as TGTGCCAGCAGTGATGGTGCCTTTCAACAAGAGACCCAGTACTTC. This gives the protein CASSDGAFQQETQYF. The chain carries TRBV6-1 and TRBJ2-5, with no clear D. CDR3 length equals 15 residues. Per germline, CDR1 MNHNS and CDR2 SASEGT. Deletions cut 3 bases from V and 2 bases from J, with 13 bases between.

The chain has TRBV6-2 or TRBV6-3 and TRBJ2-1, with no clear D. The CDR3 length is 12 residues. Germline CDR1 reads MNHEY; CDR2 reads SVGEGT. The CDR3 region has the DNA TGTGCAAGACGAGACCCCGACAATGAGCAGTTCTTC. Protein: CARRDPDNEQFF.

In its sample, this clonotype was seen many times. The rearrangement links TRBV10-2 to TRBJ1-1; TRBD1 matches at 9 bases. Per germline, CDR1 WSHSY and CDR2 SAAADI. J was trimmed by 7 bases and V by 5 bases; bases with no gene match: 2. The CDR3 contains 12 residues. The CDR3 coding sequence is TGCGCCAGCAGTTGGGACAGGGATGAAGCTTTCTTT. Translation gives CASSWDRDEAFF.

As to this clonotype: This is likely an artifact of a read error, given a far larger clone one base away. The V call is TRBV6-8, the J call TRBJ1-2; the D gene is possibly TRBD1 (5 bases). Germline CDR1 and CDR2: MNHGY and SAAAGT. This CDR3 has 16 amino acids. V gave up 4 bases and J gave up 5 bases, with 20 bases separating them. The CDR3 DNA reads as TGTGCCAGCAGTTCCCTAGGGGTGGCAGTAGGTTATGGCTACACCTTC. It yields the protein CASSSLGVAVGYGYTF.

Comments on this clonotype: This likely came from a read error, as a far larger clone is one base away. The V call is TRBV6-5, the J call TRBJ2-5, with TRBD1 as a possible D gene (5 bases). The assigned J gene may be wrong: the sequence end matches TRBJ2-1 better. CDR3 length equals 14 residues. CDR1 and CDR2 (germline): MNHEY, SVGAGI. CDR3 sequence reads: CASSYSKAWGEQFF. CDR3 in DNA: TGTGCCAGCAGTTACTCCAAAGCCTGGGGCGAGCAGTTCTTC.

Worth noting for this clonotype: A read error may be the cause here, since a much bigger clone is one base away. The V call is TRBV3-1, the J call TRBJ2-7, with a tentative D call TRBD1 (5 bases). This CDR3 is built from 13 residues. Germline V lookup: CDR1 LGHDT, CDR2 YNNKEL (reference sequence). Trimming left V 3 bases short and J 6 bases short, with 12 bases between. The CDR3 is CASSHVDRGEQYF. CDR3 nucleotide sequence: TGTGCCAGCAGCCATGTCGACAGAGGCGAGCAGTACTTC.

This clonotype was found many times. The chain is built from TRBV20-1 and TRBJ1-6, with a possible D match to TRBD1 (5 bases). Per germline, CDR1 DFQATT and CDR2 SNEGSKA (reference sequence). With 1 base removed from V and 8 bases from J, the gap between germline ends came to 21 bases. The CDR3 runs to 17 residues. The CDR3 nucleotides read TGCAGTGCTAGAGGGGGCGGGAGAGCACACCCGGATTCACCCCTCCACTTT. This translates into CSARGGGRAHPDSPLHF.

The chain uses TRBV6-1 and TRBJ1-3; D is unresolved. Trimming stripped 4 bases from V and 0 bases from J, with 10 bases between. CDR1 and CDR2 from the germline V gene are MNHNS and SASEGT. The CDR3 is 15 residues long. CDR3 coding DNA: TGTGCCAGCAGTGTCGTTCCCGGCTCTGGAAACACCATATATTTT. Its translation: CASSVVPGSGNTIYF.

This clonotype was counted at least ten times. The V gene is TRBV7-2, the J gene TRBJ2-3, with D possibly matching TRBD1 (5 bases). The CDR3 runs to 15 residues. Trimming left V 5 bases short and J 2 bases short, with 14 bases between. Looked up from germline, CDR1 is SGHTA and CDR2 is FQGNSA. The CDR3 protein is CASSDVGATTDTQYF. The CDR3 DNA follows: TGTGCCAGCAGCGATGTAGGGGCAACCACAGATACGCAGTATTTT.

At least ten counts were recorded for this clonotype. V and J are TRBV6-1 and TRBJ1-5, with 8 bases fitting TRBD1. CDR3 size: 16 residues. The V gene end was trimmed by 5 bases and the J gene end by 6 bases; junction bases not matched to a gene: 12. The germline CDR1 and CDR2 sequences are MNHNS and SASEGT. The CDR3 is CASSHSSGGAGQPQHF. The CDR3 coding sequence is TGTGCCAGCAGTCACTCCTCAGGGGGCGCGGGTCAGCCCCAGCATTTT.

This clonotype was counted many times. The chain is built from TRBV20-1 and TRBJ2-3, with D hard to call. This CDR3 comprises 13 residues. Germline CDR1 is DFQATT and CDR2 is SNEGSKA (reference sequence). V gave up 5 bases and J gave up 5 bases, with 14 bases separating them. CDR3 DNA sequence: TGCAGTGCTCCCCGGAGTAACTTAGATACGCAGTATTTT. Residues: CSAPRSNLDTQYF.

This clonotype was counted ten times or more. The chain uses TRBV6-2 or TRBV6-3 and TRBJ1-6, with 8 nucleotides matching TRBD1. This CDR3 spans 14 amino acids. The J segment lost 11 bases and the V segment lost 5 bases, leaving 8 bases of the junction unmatched. CDR1 and CDR2 from the germline V gene are MNHEY and SVGEGT. The CDR3 DNA sequence: TGTGCCAGCAGTCCCGGACAGGGATTTCCACCCCTCCACTTT. Its translation is CASSPGQGFPPLHF.

This clonotype was detected many times. The chain employs TRBV6-1 and TRBJ2-3, with TRBD2 matching 7 bases. After removal of 3 bases from V and 0 bases from J, the junction contained 9 bases not matched to a gene. The CDR3 is 17 amino acids. In germline, CDR1 is MNHNS, CDR2 SASEGT. The DNA of the CDR3 is TGTGCCAGCAGTGACTTGGGAGGGTCGGAGAGCACAGATACGCAGTATTTT. Translated: CASSDLGGSESTDTQYF.

V and J are TRBV5-1 and TRBJ2-2, with D tentatively TRBD1 or TRBD2 (5 bases each). CDR1 SGHRS and CDR2 YFSETQ come from the germline V gene. The CDR3 runs to 16 residues. V lost 3 bases and J 4 bases, leaving 16 bases between the germline ends. CDR3 sequence: CASSSGSGGGTGELFF. In nucleotides, the CDR3 is TGCGCCAGCAGCTCGGGGTCTGGTGGGGGCACCGGGGAGCTGTTTTTT.

This clonotype appeared many times. The chain has TRBV24-1 and TRBJ2-1, with D perhaps being TRBD1 or TRBD2 (5 bases each). Deletions cut 5 bases from V and 4 bases from J, with 11 bases between. The germline V gene has CDR1 KGHDR and CDR2 SFDVKD. The CDR3 extends over 14 amino acids. CDR3 bases: TGTGCCACCAGTGCCCCGGGACCATACAATGAGCAGTTCTTC. Translated, it gives CATSAPGPYNEQFF.

This clonotype was counted at least ten times. The V call is TRBV3-1, the J call TRBJ2-7, with D unresolved. Trimming shortened V by 4 bases and J by 6 bases, and 19 bases separated the two germline ends. The CDR3 has 15 amino acids. Germline CDR1 LGHDT, CDR2 YNNKEL (reference sequence). This CDR3 is CASSPALVDPAEQYF. The CDR3 region has the DNA TGTGCCAGCAGCCCCGCGTTAGTGGACCCAGCCGAGCAGTACTTC.

This clonotype is categorized as medium-sized. The V call is TRBV6-1, the J call TRBJ2-3; 10 bases line up with TRBD2. This CDR3 is built from 15 residues. V was clipped by 4 bases and J by 5 bases; unmatched bases: 6. The germline CDR1 and CDR2 sequences are MNHNS and SASEGT. CDR3 region: CASSAKRGGLDTQYF. DNA of the CDR3: TGTGCCAGCAGTGCCAAGCGGGGGGGCCTAGATACGCAGTATTTT.

This clonotype occurred many times. J is TRBJ2-2 and V is TRBV3-1; D is unresolved. This CDR3 contains 13 residues. V lost 5 bases and J lost 5, with 9 bases in between. CDR1 is LGHDT and CDR2 is YNNKEL in the germline V gene (reference sequence). CDR3 region: CASSSLGTGELFF. The CDR3 DNA reads as TGTGCCAGCAGCAGTCTGGGGACCGGGGAGCTGTTTTTT.

To note about this clonotype: A much larger clone lies a single base off, so this may be a read error. The chain employs TRBV11-2 and TRBJ1-3, with TRBD1 matching over 12 bases. Looked up from germline, CDR1 is SGHAT and CDR2 is FQNNGV. CDR3 length equals 17 residues. CDR3 residues: CAGRGQGALSSGSTIYF. CDR3 bases: TGTGCCGGCCGGGGACAGGGGGCTCTATCAAGTGGAAGCACCATATATTTT.

There are many counts of this clonotype. This chain joins TRBV11-2 and TRBJ2-1; D tentatively fits TRBD1 or TRBD2 (6 bases each). V lost 1 base, J lost 10 bases, and 14 bases lay in between. The CDR3 contains 14 residues. Germline V gene lookup returns CDR1 SGHAT and CDR2 FQNNGV. This chain's CDR3 is CASSLVEGGREQFF. The CDR3 DNA reads as TGTGCCAGCAGCTTAGTAGAGGGGGGTAGGGAGCAGTTCTTC.

Notes on this clonotype: A read error may be the cause here, since a much bigger clone is one base away. This chain joins TRBV6-9 and TRBJ1-1, with a possible D match to TRBD1 (6 bases). V was pared by 3 bases and J by 1 base, with 9 bases between. The CDR3 sequence is 14 residues long. In germline, CDR1 is MNHGY, CDR2 SVAAGI. CDR3 sequence: CASSYWGANTEAFF. As DNA, the CDR3 is TGTGCCAGCAGTTACTGGGGGGCGAACACTGAAGCTTTCTTT.

This clonotype was counted at least ten times. J is TRBJ1-4 and V is TRBV29-1, with D uncertain. There are 11 residues in the CDR3. V lost 6 bases to trimming and J lost 8 bases, with 10 bases between them. CDR1 is SQVTM, CDR2 ANQGSEA, per germline. CDR3 sequence reads: CSVLEGEKLFF. The DNA of the CDR3 is TGCAGCGTGCTGGAAGGCGAAAAACTGTTTTTT.

Of note for this clonotype: Possible read error: a much larger clone is one base away. The genes are TRBV20-1 and TRBJ1-5; TRBD1 aligns across 7 bases. The CDR3 runs 14 residues. Germline V gene sequence: CDR1 DFQATT, CDR2 SNEGSKA (reference sequence). The CDR3 DNA is TGCAGTGCCCACGCCGAGACAGGGAATCAGCTCCAGCATTTT. Protein product: CSAHAETGNQLQHF.

This clonotype was counted ten times or more. The chain links TRBV30 to TRBJ1-1; D call uncertain. CDR3 length: 13 amino acids. Trimming left V 3 bases short and J 3 bases short, with 11 bases between. CDR1 and CDR2 from the germline V gene are GTSNPN and SVGIG (reference sequence). The CDR3, as DNA: TGTGCCTGGAGATCATGGATGGACACTGAAGCTTTCTTT. Translation gives CAWRSWMDTEAFF. Full variable domain (outside the CDR3, taken from reference TRBV30 and TRBJ1-1): SQTIHQWPATLVQPVGSPLSLECTVEGTSNPNLYWYRQAAGRGLQLLFYSVGIGQISSEVPQNLSASRPQDRQFILSSKKLLLSDSGFYLCAWRSWMDTEAFFGQGTRLTVV.

This clonotype was observed at least ten times. The chain carries TRBV7-9 and TRBJ2-3, with 14 bases matching TRBD2. Germline V gene sequence: CDR1 SEHNR, CDR2 FQNEAQ (reference sequence). Unmatched junction bases numbered 19, after V lost 6 bases and J lost 5 bases. The CDR3 consists of 20 residues. CDR3 DNA: TGTGCCAGCAGATCGTCGGGACTAGCGGGGGCACAGAGCAGGGGAGATACGCAGTATTTT. As protein: CASRSSGLAGAQSRGDTQYF.

This clonotype has at least ten counts. The chain links TRBV6-5 to TRBJ1-5; 7 bases agree with TRBD1. Germline V gene data show CDR1 as MNHEY and CDR2 as SVGAGI. V lost 0 bases, J lost 3 bases, and 2 bases stayed unmatched. CDR3 length: 15 residues. The CDR3 sequence is CASSYSGQFNQPQHF. For the CDR3, the DNA is TGTGCCAGCAGTTACTCGGGACAGTTCAATCAGCCCCAGCATTTT.